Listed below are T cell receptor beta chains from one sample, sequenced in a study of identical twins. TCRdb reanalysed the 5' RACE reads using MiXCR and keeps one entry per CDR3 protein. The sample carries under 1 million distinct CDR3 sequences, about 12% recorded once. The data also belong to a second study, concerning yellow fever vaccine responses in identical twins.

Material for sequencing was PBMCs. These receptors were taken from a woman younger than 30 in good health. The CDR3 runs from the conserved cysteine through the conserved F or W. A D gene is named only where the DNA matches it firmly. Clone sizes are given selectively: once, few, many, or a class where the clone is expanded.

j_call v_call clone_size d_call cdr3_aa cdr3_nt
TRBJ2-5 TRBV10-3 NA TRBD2 CAISDGGWETQYF TGTGCCATCAGTGACGGGGGGTGGGAGACCCAGTACTTC
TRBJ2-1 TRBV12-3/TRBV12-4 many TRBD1 CASSSTGTGGWNEQFF TGTGCCAGCAGTTCGACCGGGACAGGGGGCTGGAATGAGCAGTTCTTC
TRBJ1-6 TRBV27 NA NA CASSLSVGVSGSPLHF TGTGCCAGCAGTTTATCTGTTGGGGTTTCGGGGTCACCCCTCCACTTT
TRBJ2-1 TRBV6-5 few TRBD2 CASSYSPTSGNNEQFF TGTGCCAGCAGTTACTCGCCGACTAGCGGTAACAATGAGCAGTTCTTC
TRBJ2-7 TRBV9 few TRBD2 CASSKGTSTYEQYF TGTGCCAGCAGCAAGGGGACTAGCACCTACGAGCAGTACTTC
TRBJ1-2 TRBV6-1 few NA CASRPTAYYGYTF TGTGCCAGCAGACCTACAGCCTACTATGGCTACACCTTC
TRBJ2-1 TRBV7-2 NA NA CASSLLSALNEQFF TGTGCCAGCAGCTTACTAAGCGCCCTAAATGAGCAGTTCTTC
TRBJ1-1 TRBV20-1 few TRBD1 CSARNRGHALLNTEAFF TGCAGTGCTAGAAACAGGGGTCACGCGCTGCTGAACACTGAAGCTTTCTTT
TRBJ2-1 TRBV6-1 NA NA CAQGTYNEQFF TGTGCTCAGGGGACCTACAATGAGCAGTTCTTC
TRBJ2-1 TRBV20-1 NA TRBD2 CSARDRTGTSRGDEQFF TGCAGTGCTAGAGACAGAACCGGGACTAGCAGGGGTGATGAGCAGTTCTTC
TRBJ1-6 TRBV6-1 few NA CASIKRVAAGNSPLHF TGTGCCAGCATCAAACGGGTCGCCGCCGGGAATTCACCCCTCCACTTT